The entry below gives a single T cell receptor beta chain sequence along with its context. Its recognized antigen is unknown. Base qualities are not provided; no much larger clone lies one nucleotide away. Collaborating institutions collected whole blood in K2EDTA tubes following their own protocols. For TCRbeta analysis, collaborators shipped samples as frozen whole blood, isolated PBMCs, or DNA extracted from either of those sample types. The sample comes from a study of blood T cell repertoires in COVID-19 (dated by TCRdb to between 2020 and 2021). Some background on the complete study: Samples from collaborators originated in the United States, Italy and Spain and spanned both the acute and convalescent phases of COVID-19. The samples were drawn from two sources: the first 160 participants of the ongoing ImmuneRACE study, and 1,254 subjects contributed by 6 global collaborators. Nearly every sample came with metadata listing a de-identified subject ID, COVID-19 status, age in years and sex. HLA class I and class II types, where available, came from metadata supplied by the sample provider rather than from assay-based typing. The prospective study material was composed of cDNA or gDNA derived from T cells, B-cell-depleted T cells, or PBMCs. Deeply sampled blood TCRbeta repertoires from subjects exposed to, actively infected with, or recovered from COVID-19 were included in the dataset. The repertoires were released in a freely available public database intended as a resource for research on the immune response to SARS-CoV-2. General findings and caveats noted by the study authors: How much clinical and demographic metadata was included differed by source and by participant, and the metadata was provided uncurated.

The immunoSEQ Assay, a bias-controlled multiplex PCR, was used to amplify TCRbeta CDR3 regions from genomic DNA. Per the authors' processing: Within the assay, amplification of reference gene primers was used to estimate how many nucleated cells each sample contained. To quantify the absolute abundance of each unique TCRbeta CDR3 rearrangement, sequence reads were collapsed and filtered. For each sample, productive Simpson clonality was calculated as the square root of Simpson's diversity index over productive rearrangements. Held by TCRdb, this immuneACCESS table contains in-frame sequences only and omits some clones. Under half of the omission traces to an unresolved V gene where checked; the cause of the rest is unknown. D and trimming were read from the DNA, whereas the V and J calls and clone size are those reported in that table. Within this sample are some 100,000 clones, with about 74% of them counted one time only. Roughly 5.6% of the sample goes to the ten largest clones.

According to the germline V gene, CDR1 reads MNHEY and CDR2 reads SVGAGI. The CDR3 holds 14 amino acids from the cysteine to the phenylalanine. Only CDR3 DNA is held: 42 bases, read in frame from base 1. At the junction V is shortened by 5 bases and J by 3 bases, with 14 bases in between. The receptor comes from a man aged 65-85 years with acute or convalescent COVID-19. The V and J genes are TRBV6-5 and TRBJ2-7, with the D gene too uncertain to name. Source material: peripheral blood. The DNA sequence follows: TGTGCCAGCAGTCTCCGTACGGAGAACTACGAGCAGTACTTC. It translates to CASSLRTENYEQYF.